One and the same sample provided the 30 T cell receptor beta chains below, sequenced in a study of blood T cell repertoires in COVID-19. The table came from immunoSEQ multiplex PCR; TCRdb's copy has only in-frame clones and leaves some out. Altogether 250,000 or so clones are present, 75% to 90% being singletons, with the ten largest covering 4.1%. Input material: PBMCs or T cells enriched from blood (not recorded which). These receptors came from a woman in her 30s with acute COVID-19.

This chain joins TRBV28 and TRBJ1-6; D is undetermined. The CDR3 sequence is 16 residues long. Trimming cost V 1 base and J 6 bases, with 13 bases left between them. Per the germline V gene, CDR1 is MDHEN and CDR2 is SYDVKM. The CDR3 sequence: CASSLSGGQTNSPLHF. The CDR3 coding sequence is TGTGCCAGCAGTTTATCAGGCGGGCAGACTAATTCACCCCTCCACTTT.

The CDR3 coding sequence is TGTGCCAGCAGCCCCCCCTCCGGAAACACCATATATTTT. Translating it yields CASSPPSGNTIYF. The rearrangement links TRBV5-4 to TRBJ1-3; D unclear. V was clipped by 4 bases and J by 4 bases, with 9 bases between them. Germline assignment: CDR1 SGHNT and CDR2 YYREEE (reference sequence). The CDR3 contains 13 residues.

The chain carries TRBV9 and TRBJ2-6, with 7 nucleotides matching TRBD2. Per germline, CDR1 SGDLS and CDR2 YYNGEE. Trimming cost V 2 bases and J 4 bases; bases outside gene matches: 3. The CDR3 contains 15 residues. CDR3 in DNA: TGTGCCAGCAGCGTTCCGCGGGAGGGGGCCAACGTCCTGACTTTC. Residues: CASSVPREGANVLTF.

This chain links TRBV6-5 with TRBJ2-1; TRBD2 matches 11 bases. The trim removed 6 bases at V and 4 bases at J, leaving 5 bases unmatched. CDR3 length equals 15 residues. CDR1 and CDR2 (germline): MNHEY, SVGAGI. The CDR3 DNA reads TGTGCCAGCAGCGACGGGACTAGCGGTTACAATGAGCAGTTCTTC. This gives the protein CASSDGTSGYNEQFF.

V gene TRBV29-1 combines with J gene TRBJ2-7; tentative D call: TRBD2 (8 bases). CDR1 and CDR2 from the germline V gene are SQVTM and ANQGSEA. The V end was cut by 6 bases, the J end by 4 bases, with 25 bases between. The length of the CDR3 is 16 residues. The CDR3 coding sequence is TGCAGCGTCAGGGGGGGAAGCGGGAGTGCAGGGTACGAGCAGTACTTC. Translated: CSVRGGSGSAGYEQYF.

This clone appeared once. The chain links TRBV3-1 (or the pseudogene TRBV3-2) to TRBJ2-3, with 7 bases lining up with TRBD1. V lost 1 base, J lost 7 bases, and 8 bases stayed unmatched. CDR3 length: 15 amino acids. Germline V gene sequence: CDR1 LGHDT, CDR2 YNNKEL (reference sequence). CDR3 coding DNA: TGTGCCAGCAGCCAAGCCCCCGCCAGGGGGAATACGCAGTATTTT. It is translated as CASSQAPARGNTQYF.

With respect to this clone: Its ends do not fully match the called genes, so a read error is possible. The chain links TRBV15 to TRBJ2-3; TRBD2 might be the D (6 bases). Germline-derived CDR1 and CDR2 are LNHNV and YYDKDF (reference sequence). The CDR3 runs 15 residues. This CDR3 is CATSVADSSTDTQCF. The CDR3 nucleotides are TGTGCCACCAGCGTAGCGGATTCTAGCACAGATACGCAGTGTTTT.

This chain links TRBV2 with TRBJ1-4; the match to TRBD1 covers 7 bases. The ends lost 6 bases at V and 3 bases at J; junction bases unmatched: 7. The CDR3 has 15 residues. Germline CDR1 SNHLY, CDR2 FYNNEI. In DNA form, the CDR3 reads TGTGCCAGCAGCACCACAACAGGGGCTAATGAAAAACTGTTTTTT. Translation: CASSTTTGANEKLFF.

The V call is TRBV28, the J call TRBJ2-7; 9 nucleotides agree with TRBD2. CDR1 is MDHEN and CDR2 is SYDVKM in the germline V gene. The CDR3 totals 15 residues. J lost 5 bases, V lost 4 bases, and 9 bases had no gene match. CDR3 sequence: CASSYGLAGVNEQYF. The DNA for the CDR3 is TGTGCCAGCAGTTACGGTTTAGCGGGAGTCAACGAGCAGTACTTC.

The chain has TRBV11-2 and TRBJ2-7; TRBD1 is a possible D gene (5 bases). The CDR3 is 15 residues long. V was clipped by 0 bases and J by 2 bases, with 11 bases between them. Germline CDR1 is SGHAT and CDR2 is FQNNGV. CDR3 sequence reads: CASSLEQVNTYEQYF. CDR3 nucleotides: TGTGCCAGCAGCTTAGAACAGGTGAATACCTACGAGCAGTACTTC.

The chain combines TRBV15 with TRBJ2-3; unclear D gene. The CDR3 is made up of 13 amino acids. V was trimmed by 2 bases and J by 4 bases, leaving 7 bases between them. Germline V gives CDR1 LNHNV, CDR2 YYDKDF (reference sequence). The CDR3 DNA reads as TGTGCCACCAGCAGACCCCAGTCAGATACGCAGTATTTT. This codes for CATSRPQSDTQYF. The full variable domain, rest sourced from reference TRBV15 and TRBJ2-3, is DAMVIQNPRYQVTQFGKPVTLSCSQTLNHNVMYWYQQKSSQAPKLLFHYYDKDFNNEADTPDNFQSRRPNTSFCFLDIRSPGLGDTAMYLCATSRPQSDTQYFGPGTRLTVL.

The CDR3 bases are TGCGCCAGCAGTGGGCCGGGGACAGGAATTTACAATGAGCAGTTCTTC. This gives the protein CASSGPGTGIYNEQFF. The chain recombines TRBV10-1 with TRBJ2-1; 8 bases map to TRBD1. The CDR3 sequence is 16 residues long. V trimming: 4 bases; J trimming: 4 bases; junction bases outside the gene matches: 9. Germline V CDR1 and CDR2: WNHNN, SYGVQD (reference sequence).

The gene calls are TRBV5-1 and TRBJ2-2; tentative D call: TRBD2 (5 bases). The ends were cut back, 4 bases at V and 5 bases at J, with 12 bases in the middle. The CDR3 spans 14 residues. Germline V CDR1 and CDR2: SGHRS, YFSETQ. The CDR3 DNA sequence: TGCGCCAGCAGCGAACTAGAGATAACCGGGGAGCTGTTTTTT. This codes for CASSELEITGELFF.

CDR3 DNA sequence: TGTGCCAGCAGTTACATGAACTATGGCTACACCTTC. This encodes CASSYMNYGYTF. The chain recombines TRBV28 with TRBJ1-2, with D hard to call. CDR1 is MDHEN, CDR2 SYDVKM, per germline. This CDR3 comprises 12 residues. V was cut by 4 bases and J by 2 bases, with 5 bases left in between.

This chain links TRBV14 with TRBJ1-6; TRBD1 aligns across 7 bases. CDR1 is SGHDN, CDR2 FVKESK, per germline. The CDR3 consists of 15 residues. After removal of 2 bases from V and 2 bases from J, the junction contained 0 bases not matched to a gene. CDR3 nucleotide sequence: TGTGCCAGCAGCCAAACAGGGGCCTATAATTCACCCCTCCACTTT. This translates into CASSQTGAYNSPLHF.

The chain joins TRBV11-2 to TRBJ2-7, with 9 nucleotides matching TRBD2. The ends lost 1 base at V and 3 bases at J; junction bases unmatched: 1. The germline V gene has CDR1 SGHAT and CDR2 FQNNGV. The CDR3 consists of 14 residues. The CDR3 is CASSLGTSDYEQYF. DNA for the CDR3: TGTGCCAGCAGCTTAGGGACTAGCGACTACGAGCAGTACTTC.

The chain uses TRBV5-4 and TRBJ2-7, with TRBD2 identical over 8 bases. The CDR3 has 15 residues. Germline V gene sequence: CDR1 SGHNT, CDR2 YYREEE (reference sequence). The ends lost 3 bases at V and 2 bases at J; junction bases unmatched: 7. CDR3 DNA: TGTGCCAGCAGCTCCCAGGGACTAGGAACCTACGAGCAGTACTTC. Translating gives CASSSQGLGTYEQYF.

The chain has TRBV18 and TRBJ2-7; 11 nucleotides match TRBD2. Germline CDR1 KGHSH, CDR2 LQKENI. The CDR3 has 17 residues. V shed 0 bases, J shed 6 bases, and the junction held 10 bases outside the gene matches. This CDR3 reads CASSPPEALAGGSEQYF. CDR3 coding DNA: TGTGCCAGCTCACCACCGGAGGCCCTAGCGGGAGGCTCCGAGCAGTACTTC.

This clone was recorded once. CDR3 in amino acids: CASSLEGGLAGDNEQFF. CDR3 nucleotides: TGTGCCAGCAGCTTAGAGGGTGGACTAGCGGGAGACAATGAGCAGTTCTTC. The rearrangement uses TRBV7-9 and TRBJ2-1; TRBD2 matches at 13 bases. With 1 base clipped from V and 5 bases from J, the junction kept 5 bases outside the gene matches. This CDR3 has 17 amino acids. Germline CDR1 and CDR2: SEHNR and FQNEAQ (reference sequence).

The V and J genes are TRBV4-1 and TRBJ1-5; the D is unclear. This CDR3 region has 14 residues. Germline CDR1 MGHRA, CDR2 YSYEKL. Trimming left V 4 bases short and J 3 bases short, with 10 bases between. CDR3 region: CASSPLEVNQPQHF. In nucleotides, the CDR3 is TGCGCCAGCAGCCCCCTCGAGGTCAATCAGCCCCAGCATTTT.

This chain connects TRBV28 to TRBJ2-6, with 13 bases aligning to TRBD2. The germline V gene has CDR1 MDHEN and CDR2 SYDVKM. This CDR3 has 20 amino acids. Trimming removed 5 bases from V and 2 bases from J; junction bases left unmatched: 12. CDR3 DNA sequence: TGTGCCAGCAGTCCTTTAGGACCGGGACTAGCGGGAACTGGGGCCAACGTCCTGACTTTC. Its translation: CASSPLGPGLAGTGANVLTF. Combining the CDR3 with reference TRBV28 and TRBJ2-6 gives the whole variable domain DVKVTQSSRYLVKRTGEKVFLECVQDMDHENMFWYRQDPGLGLRLIYFSYDVKMKEKGDIPEGYSVSREKKERFSLILESASTNQTSMYLCASSPLGPGLAGTGANVLTFGAGSRLTVL.

The chain couples TRBV5-4 to TRBJ2-7; 10 bases map to TRBD2. V gave up 0 bases and J gave up 7 bases; unmatched junction bases: 10. Germline loops: CDR1 SGHNT, CDR2 YYREEE (reference sequence). CDR3 length: 16 amino acids. CDR3: CASSLAGLAGVREQYF. Here the CDR3 DNA reads TGTGCCAGCAGCTTGGCCGGTCTAGCGGGAGTAAGGGAGCAGTACTTC. Together with reference TRBV5-4 and TRBJ2-7, the CDR3 gives the full variable domain: ETGVTQSPTHLIKTRGQQVTLRCSSQSGHNTVSWYQQALGQGPQFIFQYYREEENGRGNFPPRFSGLQFPNYSSELNVNALELDDSALYLCASSLAGLAGVREQYFGPGTRLTVT.

The V and J genes are TRBV25-1 and TRBJ1-1; 7 bases are a match to TRBD1. The V gene's germline CDR1 is MGHDK and CDR2 SYGVNS. The V segment lost 3 bases and the J segment 0 bases; nucleotides outside the gene matches: 4. CDR3 length equals 15 residues. The CDR3 loop is CASSDPGQLNTEAFF. Here the CDR3 DNA reads TGTGCCAGCAGTGACCCGGGACAGCTGAACACTGAAGCTTTCTTT.

V is TRBV19 and J is TRBJ2-7, with TRBD1 matching over 9 bases. Germline V CDR1 and CDR2: LNHDA, SQIVND (reference sequence). Germline trimming cut 4 bases from V and 2 bases from J; bases unmatched to any gene: 6. There are 15 residues in the CDR3. CDR3 nucleotides: TGTGCCAGTAGTACATCCGGGACAGGGACCTACGAGCAGTACTTC. As protein: CASSTSGTGTYEQYF.

The chain recombines TRBV9 with TRBJ2-7, with 7 bases fitting TRBD2. The CDR3 runs to 15 residues. V lost 7 bases and J lost 0; bases outside the gene matches: 10. CDR1 is SGDLS, CDR2 YYNGEE, per germline. CDR3 nucleotides: TGTGCCAGCGCCCGGGAGGCCACTGCCTCCTACGAGCAGTACTTC. This codes for CASAREATASYEQYF.

The chain employs TRBV2 and TRBJ2-6, with D possibly matching TRBD2 (6 bases). Trimming removed 0 bases from V and 3 bases from J, with 12 bases in between. Germline V gene sequence: CDR1 SNHLY, CDR2 FYNNEI. CDR3 length: 17 amino acids. The CDR3 sequence: CASSEAGGEGGANVLTF. CDR3 sequence (DNA): TGTGCCAGCAGTGAAGCCGGAGGGGAAGGTGGGGCCAACGTCCTGACTTTC.

This clone occurred a few times. The gene calls are TRBV4-1 and TRBJ2-1; TRBD1 is a possible D gene (5 bases). The CDR3 runs 13 residues. Germline lookup yields CDR1 MGHRA and CDR2 YSYEKL. V shed 6 bases and J shed 8 bases, with 14 bases lying between them. The CDR3 reads CASRARGWDEQFF. The DNA of the CDR3 is TGCGCCAGCAGAGCTAGGGGTTGGGATGAGCAGTTCTTC.

The V gene is TRBV28, the J gene TRBJ1-5; 10 bases are a match to TRBD1. From germline, CDR1 is MDHEN and CDR2 SYDVKM. V dropped 4 bases and J dropped 6; count of bases not matched to a gene: 9. The CDR3 spans 16 residues. CDR3 sequence: CASSSTGTGVRQPQHF. The CDR3 coding sequence is TGTGCCAGCAGTTCCACCGGGACAGGGGTTCGTCAGCCCCAGCATTTT.

J is TRBJ1-1 and V is TRBV28, with TRBD1 matching over 10 bases. CDR1 and CDR2 from the germline V gene are MDHEN and SYDVKM. Losses at the gene ends were 6 bases for V and 4 bases for J; bases not matched to a gene: 8. The CDR3 extends over 15 amino acids. The CDR3 sequence is CASRPSTGGSTEAFF. The CDR3, as DNA: TGTGCCAGCAGACCCTCGACAGGGGGCAGCACTGAAGCTTTCTTT.

The chain combines TRBV28 with TRBJ2-7, with TRBD1 identical over 7 bases. Germline V gene lookup returns CDR1 MDHEN and CDR2 SYDVKM. Trimming cost V 6 bases and J 3 bases; bases outside gene matches: 5. The CDR3 sequence is 13 residues long. The CDR3 spells CASRDRSLYEQYF. CDR3 DNA: TGTGCCAGCAGGGACAGGTCACTCTACGAGCAGTACTTC.